Each of the 16 T cell receptor beta chains below was sequenced from the same sample in a study of blood T cells in healthy people across ages. It was with a sample-barcoded 5' primer and a J-beta primer mix that a second PCR of about 7 to 12 cycles was run. MiXCR, applied by TCRdb to the 5' RACE reads, yields one record per CDR3 protein. The sample lists approximately 670,000 distinct CDR3 sequences, around two fifths seen once, with 25% to 35% in the top ten. The specimen was blood. Every receptor here comes from a man older than 75 in good health.

The genes are TRBV5-1 and TRBJ2-1; 15 bases align to TRBD2. The CDR3 runs 15 residues. CDR1 and CDR2 from the germline V gene are SGHRS and YFSETQ. After removal of 6 bases from V and 10 bases from J, the junction contained 8 bases not matched to a gene. The CDR3 region has the DNA TGCGCCAGCAACCGGACTAGCGGGAGGGCCAAGGAGCAGTTCTTC. Amino acid sequence: CASNRTSGRAKEQFF.

This clonotype occurred a few times. The rearrangement uses TRBV5-1 and TRBJ2-4, with 7 bases matching TRBD1. Germline V CDR1 and CDR2: SGHRS, YFSETQ. There are 15 residues in the CDR3. The ends lost 4 bases at V and 2 bases at J; junction bases unmatched: 6. CDR3 DNA sequence: TGCGCCAGCAGCAAGGTGACAGGGACCAAAAACATTCAGTACTTC. Encoded protein: CASSKVTGTKNIQYF.

This clonotype was seen more than once but under ten times. The DNA of the CDR3 is TGCGCCAGCAGCCAAGTGGGGCCCCCTAATCAGCCCCAGCATTTT. It codes for CASSQVGPPNQPQHF. The chain couples TRBV4-1 to TRBJ1-5, with D possibly being TRBD1 (5 bases). Trimming took off 1 base at V and 4 bases at J, with 11 bases between the two ends. The length of the CDR3 is 15 residues. Germline V gene data show CDR1 as MGHRA and CDR2 as YSYEKL.

CDR3 loop: CAWKEGSNYGYTF. The CDR3 DNA follows: TGTGCCTGGAAAGAGGGATCGAACTATGGCTACACCTTC. The chain carries TRBV30 and TRBJ1-2; D uncertain. Germline V CDR1 and CDR2: GTSNPN, SVGIG (reference sequence). With 4 bases removed from V and 2 bases from J, the gap between germline ends came to 11 bases. The CDR3 is 13 residues long. The variable domain in full, with the rest retrieved from reference TRBV30 and TRBJ1-2, is SQTIHQWPATLVQPVGSPLSLECTVEGTSNPNLYWYRQAAGRGLQLLFYSVGIGQISSEVPQNLSASRPQDRQFILSSKKLLLSDSGFYLCAWKEGSNYGYTFGSGTRLTVV.

On this clonotype itself: This may come from a read error, since a much larger clone is one base off. DNA of the CDR3: TGTGCCAGCAGCTTACTGGCGACAGGCGTGATCACAGATGCGCAGTATTTT. Amino acid sequence: CASSLLATGVITDAQYF. The chain has TRBV7-2 and TRBJ2-3; maybe TRBD1 (6 bases). CDR3 length: 17 residues. The germline gives CDR1 SGHTA, CDR2 FQGNSA.

Only a few counts were recorded for this clonotype. The chain combines TRBV3-1 with TRBJ2-1; 12 bases line up with TRBD2. This CDR3 is built from 17 residues. After removal of 4 bases from V and 3 bases from J, the junction contained 7 bases not matched to a gene. Germline lookup yields CDR1 LGHDT and CDR2 YNNKEL (reference sequence). The CDR3 loop reads CASSPPRTSGNYNEQFF. CDR3 DNA: TGTGCCAGCAGCCCCCCCCGGACTAGCGGGAACTACAATGAGCAGTTCTTC.

The chain couples TRBV20-1 to TRBJ2-1; D unresolved. The V end lost 5 bases, the J end lost 8 bases, and 13 bases lay between the germline ends. The CDR3 has 12 residues. Germline V gene lookup returns CDR1 DFQATT and CDR2 SNEGSKA (reference sequence). Here the CDR3 DNA reads TGCAGTGCTGTAGTTTATCGCGATGAGCAGTTCTTC. Protein product: CSAVVYRDEQFF.

This clonotype appeared many times. This chain uses TRBV3-1 with TRBJ2-1; the match to TRBD2 covers 12 bases. The CDR3 spans 16 residues. The V gene end was trimmed by 0 bases and the J gene end by 8 bases; junction bases not matched to a gene: 5. CDR1 LGHDT and CDR2 YNNKEL come from the germline V gene (reference sequence). DNA of the CDR3: TGTGCCAGCAGCCAAGAGGCTAGCGGGGGGGTAGATGAGCAGTTCTTC. Residues: CASSQEASGGVDEQFF.

The chain is built from TRBV12-3 or TRBV12-4 and TRBJ1-2; 7 nucleotides align to TRBD1. The V gene end was trimmed by 7 bases and the J gene end by 5 bases; junction bases not matched to a gene: 7. The CDR3 consists of 13 residues. The CDR3: CASTTGTEYGYTF. CDR3 DNA: TGTGCCAGCACCACGGGGACAGAATATGGCTACACCTTC.

As concerns this clonotype: At one end the junction does not follow the germline gene, possibly because of a read error. The V and J genes are TRBV29-1 and TRBJ2-7; D might be TRBD1 or TRBD2, each matching 6 bases. The CDR3 consists of 15 residues. Germline V gene sequence: CDR1 SQVTM, CDR2 ANQGSEA. The CDR3 here is CGVEGGQGASYEQYF. The CDR3 region has the DNA TGCGGCGTTGAAGGGGGGCAGGGAGCATCCTACGAGCAGTACTTC.

The chain couples TRBV15 to TRBJ2-1; possibly TRBD2 for D (6 bases). The CDR3 totals 16 residues. V was cut by 0 bases and J by 4 bases, with 13 bases left in between. Germline CDR1 is LNHNV and CDR2 is YYDKDF (reference sequence). As DNA, the CDR3 is TGTGCCACCAGCAGAGAACCGGGACTTACATACAATGAGCAGTTCTTC. Amino acids: CATSREPGLTYNEQFF.

Points on this clonotype: Sequence at one end of the junction differs from germline and may be a read error. In DNA, the CDR3 is TGTGCCGGCTCACCCGGTAGGAGGATCAATGAAAAACTGTTTTTT. Amino acid sequence: CAGSPGRRINEKLFF. V gene TRBV18 combines with J gene TRBJ1-4; D ambiguous. CDR1 KGHSH and CDR2 LQKENI come from the germline V gene. The CDR3 totals 15 residues.

This clonotype came up once. The chain links TRBV11-2 to TRBJ1-2, with D perhaps TRBD1 (6 bases). V was shortened by 3 bases and J by 3 bases, with 11 bases between the two germline ends. The CDR3 is 14 amino acids. Germline loops: CDR1 SGHAT, CDR2 FQNNGV. Here the CDR3 reads CASSFNRAYYGYTF. CDR3 sequence (DNA): TGTGCCAGCAGCTTTAACAGGGCGTACTATGGCTACACCTTC.

Many counts were recorded for this clonotype. The V and J genes are TRBV3-1 and TRBJ2-5; unclear D gene. This CDR3 has 16 residues. Germline-derived CDR1 and CDR2 are LGHDT and YNNKEL (reference sequence). The V end lost 4 bases, the J end lost 11 bases, and 26 bases lay between the germline ends. The CDR3 sequence: CASSPNTGPKRYEQYF. CDR3 sequence (DNA): TGTGCCAGCAGCCCAAATACCGGGCCAAAACGGTATGAGCAGTACTTC.

This clonotype appeared a few times. The chain combines TRBV7-3 with TRBJ2-3; no clear D. Trimming shortened V by 0 bases and J by 8 bases, and 9 bases separated the two germline ends. The CDR3 runs to 13 residues. Germline CDR1 and CDR2: SGHTA and FQGTGA. CDR3: CASSLTDFSTQYF. DNA for the CDR3: TGTGCCAGCAGCTTAACTGATTTTTCTACGCAGTATTTT. The full variable domain, rest sourced from reference TRBV7-3 and TRBJ2-3, is GAGVSQTPSNKVTEKGKYVELRCDPISGHTALYWYRQSLGQGPEFLIYFQGTGAADDSGLPNDRFFAVRPEGSVSTLKIQRTERGDSAVYLCASSLTDFSTQYFGPGTRLTVL.

The CDR3 DNA sequence: TGTGCCAGCAGCGCATTACCTGTCCCGGGACAGGGTAATACGCAGTATTTT. Its protein is CASSALPVPGQGNTQYF. V gene TRBV7-2 combines with J gene TRBJ2-3, with 9 bases aligning to TRBD1. The CDR3 has 17 amino acids. Germline V lookup: CDR1 SGHTA, CDR2 FQGNSA. Trimming removed 5 bases from V and 7 bases from J; junction bases left unmatched: 16.